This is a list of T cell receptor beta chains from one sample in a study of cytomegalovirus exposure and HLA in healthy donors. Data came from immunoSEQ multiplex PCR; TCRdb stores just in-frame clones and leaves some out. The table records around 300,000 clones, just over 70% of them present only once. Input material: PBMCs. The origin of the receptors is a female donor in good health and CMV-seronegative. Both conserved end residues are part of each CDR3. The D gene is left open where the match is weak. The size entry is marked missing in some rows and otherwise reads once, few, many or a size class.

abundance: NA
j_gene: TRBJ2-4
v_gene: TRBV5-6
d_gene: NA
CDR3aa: CASSPRAAGVNIQYF
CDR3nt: TGTGCCAGCAGCCCACGTGCGGCAGGGGTGAACATTCAGTACTTC

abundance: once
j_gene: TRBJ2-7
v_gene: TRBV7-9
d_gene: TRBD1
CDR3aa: CASSNPGQGPSYEQYF
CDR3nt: TGTGCCAGCAGCAACCCGGGACAGGGTCCCTCCTACGAGCAGTACTTC

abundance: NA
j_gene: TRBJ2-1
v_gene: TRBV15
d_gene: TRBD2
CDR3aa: CATSRVPGGSSYNEQFF
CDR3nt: TGTGCCACCAGCAGAGTACCGGGGGGGAGCTCCTACAATGAGCAGTTCTTC

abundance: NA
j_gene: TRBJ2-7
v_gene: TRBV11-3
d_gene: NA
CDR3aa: CASSPRGRYEQYF
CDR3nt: TGTGCCAGCAGCCCCAGGGGGAGGTACGAGCAGTACTTC

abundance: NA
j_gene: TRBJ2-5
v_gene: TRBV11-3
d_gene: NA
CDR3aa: CASRGRQETQYF
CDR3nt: TGTGCCAGCCGGGGTAGGCAAGAGACCCAGTACTTC

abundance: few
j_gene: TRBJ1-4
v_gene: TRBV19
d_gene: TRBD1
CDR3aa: CASTTGTGQLFF
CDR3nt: TGTGCCAGTACTACCGGGACAGGGCAACTGTTTTTT

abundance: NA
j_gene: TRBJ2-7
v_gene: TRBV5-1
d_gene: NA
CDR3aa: CASSLDKTVSYEQYF
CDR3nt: TGCGCCAGCAGCTTGGACAAGACTGTTTCCTACGAGCAGTACTTC

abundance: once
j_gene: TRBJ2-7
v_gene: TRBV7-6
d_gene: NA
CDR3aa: CASSLQPSTNGEQYF
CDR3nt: TGTGCCAGCAGCTTACAACCGAGTACGAATGGCGAGCAGTACTTC

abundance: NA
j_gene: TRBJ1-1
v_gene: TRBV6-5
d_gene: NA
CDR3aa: CASGGELPNTEAFF
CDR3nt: TGTGCCAGCGGGGGGGAGCTACCAAACACTGAAGCTTTCTTT

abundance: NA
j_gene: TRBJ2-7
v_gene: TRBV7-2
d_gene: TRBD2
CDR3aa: CASSLVGGRAYEQYF
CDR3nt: TGTGCCAGCAGCTTAGTGGGCGGGAGAGCCTACGAGCAGTACTTC

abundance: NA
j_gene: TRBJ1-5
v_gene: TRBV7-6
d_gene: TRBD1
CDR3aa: CASSESTGLVGQPQHF
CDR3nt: TGTGCCAGCAGCGAATCGACAGGGTTGGTCGGTCAGCCCCAGCATTTT

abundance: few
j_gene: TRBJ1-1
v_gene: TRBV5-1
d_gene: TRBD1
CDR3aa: CASRVGDRGTEAFF
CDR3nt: TGCGCCAGCAGGGTGGGGGACAGGGGCACTGAAGCTTTCTTT

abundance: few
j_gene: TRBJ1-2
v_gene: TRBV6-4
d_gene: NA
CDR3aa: CASSAGINYGYTF
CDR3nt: TGTGCCAGCAGTGCAGGGATTAACTATGGCTACACCTTC

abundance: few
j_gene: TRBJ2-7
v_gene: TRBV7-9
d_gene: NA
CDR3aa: CASSLPYRELDSYEQYF
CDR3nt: TGTGCCAGCAGCTTACCGTACAGGGAACTAGACTCCTACGAGCAGTACTTC

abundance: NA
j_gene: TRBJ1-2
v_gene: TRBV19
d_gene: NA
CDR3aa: CASSSQGDYGYTF
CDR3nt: TGTGCCAGTAGTTCACAGGGAGACTATGGCTACACCTTC

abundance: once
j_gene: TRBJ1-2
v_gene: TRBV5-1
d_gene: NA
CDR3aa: CASSQGSQPHGGYTF
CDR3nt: TGCGCCAGCAGTCAGGGGTCTCAGCCCCATGGAGGCTACACCTTC

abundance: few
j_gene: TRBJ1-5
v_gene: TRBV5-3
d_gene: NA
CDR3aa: CARSLFLISNQPQHF
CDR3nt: TGTGCCAGAAGCTTGTTTCTTATTAGCAATCAGCCCCAGCATTTT